Each of the 5 T cell receptor beta chains below was sequenced from the same sample in a study of PD-L1 blockade in urothelial cancer. The method was immunoSEQ multiplex PCR; TCRdb's version includes in-frame clones alone and lacks a portion of them. The data show approximately 38,000 clones, more than 70% seen once. The specimen was PBMCs, collected around atezolizumab (anti-PD-L1) treatment. These TCRs come from a man in his fifties or sixties with urothelial cancer.

The genes are TRBV28 and TRBJ2-7, with D possibly TRBD1 on 6 matching bases. This CDR3 has 14 amino acids. V dropped 5 bases and J dropped 4 bases, with 15 bases sitting between them. In germline, CDR1 is MDHEN, CDR2 SYDVKM. CDR3 nucleotides: TGTGCCAGCAGTCCTCGGGCAGGGGCGTACGAGCAGTACTTC. This translates into CASSPRAGAYEQYF.

The chain employs TRBV10-1 and TRBJ1-2, with D possibly TRBD1 on 6 matching bases. Germline V lookup: CDR1 WNHNN, CDR2 SYGVQD (reference sequence). The CDR3 spans 13 residues. Trimming shortened V by 8 bases and J by 4 bases, and 14 bases separated the two germline ends. The chain's CDR3 is CASSAGQLYGYTF. CDR3 DNA sequence: TGCGCCAGCTCGGCCGGACAGCTCTATGGCTACACCTTC.

This clone was recorded once. The chain has TRBV18 and TRBJ1-4; TRBD1 matches 7 bases. The V gene's germline CDR1 is KGHSH and CDR2 LQKENI. Trimming removed 3 bases from V and 5 bases from J; junction bases left unmatched: 3. This CDR3 comprises 14 residues. The CDR3 is CASSPGTENEKLFF. DNA of the CDR3: TGTGCCAGCTCACCCGGGACAGAGAATGAAAAACTGTTTTTT. Full variable domain (outside the CDR3, taken from reference TRBV18 and TRBJ1-4): NAGVMQNPRHLVRRRGQEARLRCSPMKGHSHVYWYRQLPEEGLKFMVYLQKENIIDESGMPKERFSAEFPKEGPSILRIQQVVRGDSAAYFCASSPGTENEKLFFGSGTQLSVL.

The V and J genes are TRBV7-2 and TRBJ1-4; the match to TRBD1 covers 7 bases. The CDR3 is 14 residues long. Germline assignment: CDR1 SGHTA and CDR2 FQGNSA. Trimming at V came to 3 bases and at J to 7 bases, leaving 5 bases not matched to a gene. The CDR3 sequence is CASSLEGASEKLFF. The CDR3 DNA follows: TGTGCCAGCAGCTTGGAGGGGGCAAGTGAAAAACTGTTTTTT.

The chain is built from TRBV7-6 and TRBJ2-1; 9 bases agree with TRBD2. Trimming took 5 bases from V and 4 from J; bases not matched to a gene: 9. Germline values: CDR1 SGHVS, CDR2 FNYEAQ. The length of the CDR3 is 16 residues. The CDR3 here is CASSVAGTSYYNEQFF. The CDR3, as DNA: TGTGCCAGCAGCGTTGCCGGGACTAGCTATTACAATGAGCAGTTCTTC. The full variable domain, its missing parts supplied by reference TRBV7-6 and TRBJ2-1, is GAGVSQSPRYKVTKRGQDVALRCDPISGHVSLYWYRQALGQGPEFLTYFNYEAQQDKSGLPNDRFSAERPEGSISTLTIQRTEQRDSAMYRCASSVAGTSYYNEQFFGPGTRLTVL.